The 21 T cell receptor beta chains listed next were all sequenced from one sample in a study of sequential checkpoint blockade in melanoma. Here immunoSEQ multiplex PCR was the method, and the copy in TCRdb shows in-frame clones only, minus some. The sample shows roughly 36,000 clones, roughly a third of them seen only once. Treatment of the sample: randomized to nivolumab then ipilimumab (arm A) or the reverse (arm B). The sequences come from tumor tissue (inferred from file names), collected from a patient given nivolumab and ipilimumab in sequence. The receptors here all came from a human donor with melanoma.

The CDR3 sequence is CASSLNGGARTQYF. CDR3 coding DNA: TGTGCCAGCAGCTTAAATGGGGGCGCTCGTACGCAGTATTTT. The chain carries TRBV11-3 and TRBJ2-3; D might be TRBD1 (6 bases). From germline, CDR1 is SGHNT and CDR2 YENEEA. The CDR3 has 14 residues. V was trimmed by 2 bases and J by 8 bases, leaving 14 bases between them.

This clone appeared a few times. The chain uses TRBV28 and TRBJ2-2; TRBD1 is a possible D gene (7 bases). CDR3 length: 16 residues. V lost 3 bases to trimming and J lost 4 bases, with 15 bases between them. Germline lookup yields CDR1 MDHEN and CDR2 SYDVKM. CDR3 region: CASSFGGGWGTGELFF. The CDR3 nucleotides are TGTGCCAGCAGTTTCGGAGGGGGCTGGGGCACCGGGGAGCTGTTTTTT.

The gene calls are TRBV19 and TRBJ2-5, with a possible D match to TRBD1 (6 bases). Germline CDR1 LNHDA, CDR2 SQIVND (reference sequence). The V gene lost 5 bases and the J gene lost 5 bases, with 15 bases spanning the gap. CDR3 length: 14 amino acids. The CDR3 sequence: CASSPGHPSETQYF. In nucleotides, the CDR3 is TGTGCCAGTAGTCCGGGACACCCCTCGGAGACCCAGTACTTC.

This clone came up a few times. This chain connects TRBV11-3 to TRBJ2-7; 8 bases agree with TRBD2. Germline CDR1 reads SGHNT; CDR2 reads YENEEA. V was clipped by 4 bases and J by 0 bases; unmatched bases: 5. The CDR3 is 15 residues long. The CDR3 protein is CASSWAGGFSYEQYF. CDR3 nucleotides: TGTGCCAGCAGCTGGGCGGGGGGTTTCTCCTACGAGCAGTACTTC. The entire variable domain, with the rest obtained from reference TRBV11-3 and TRBJ2-7, is as follows: EAGVVQSPRYKIIEKKQPVAFWCNPISGHNTLYWYLQNLGQGPELLIRYENEEAVDDSQLPKDRFSAERLKGVDSTLKIQPAELGDSAVYLCASSWAGGFSYEQYFGPGTRLTVT.

V and J are TRBV19 and TRBJ2-5; 8 bases match TRBD1. The trim removed 9 bases at V and 5 bases at J, leaving 17 bases unmatched. CDR1 is LNHDA and CDR2 is SQIVND in the germline V gene (reference sequence). The CDR3 covers 16 residues. The chain's CDR3 is CASAYPGQASAETQYF. The CDR3 nucleotides read TGTGCCAGCGCATACCCGGGACAGGCCTCTGCGGAGACCCAGTACTTC.

This clone was seen repeatedly, ten times or more. The V and J genes are TRBV6-8 and TRBJ1-6; a possible D gene is TRBD1 (5 bases). This CDR3 spans 14 amino acids. Germline V gives CDR1 MNHGY, CDR2 SAAAGT. Trimming shortened V by 6 bases and J by 7 bases, and 13 bases separated the two germline ends. CDR3 in amino acids: CASRRIGDNSPLHF. The CDR3 DNA reads TGTGCCAGCAGAAGAATTGGGGACAATTCACCCCTCCACTTT.

The genes are TRBV7-6 and TRBJ2-3; no firm D call. From germline, CDR1 is SGHVS and CDR2 FNYEAQ. V lost 4 bases and J 2 bases, leaving 10 bases between the germline ends. CDR3 size: 14 residues. CDR3 sequence: CASSSYSFTDTQYF. As DNA, the CDR3 is TGTGCCAGCAGCTCCTATTCTTTCACAGATACGCAGTATTTT.

This clone showed up many times. The chain recombines TRBV11-3 with TRBJ1-3, with 7 nucleotides matching TRBD1. Trimming took 3 bases from V and 2 from J; bases not matched to a gene: 10. Germline CDR1 SGHNT, CDR2 YENEEA. The CDR3 contains 17 residues. The CDR3 here is CASSLELGTETGNTIYF. For the CDR3, the DNA is TGTGCCAGCAGCTTGGAACTCGGGACAGAAACTGGAAACACCATATATTTT.

This clone has a handful of counts. The chain combines TRBV11-3 with TRBJ1-5, with D maybe TRBD1 (6 bases). Germline-derived CDR1 and CDR2 are SGHNT and YENEEA. The ends were cut back, 5 bases at V and 7 bases at J, with 15 bases in the middle. The CDR3 consists of 14 residues. The CDR3 sequence is CASSRAGQGQPQHF. In nucleotides, the CDR3 is TGTGCCAGCAGCAGAGCAGGGCAGGGGCAGCCCCAGCATTTT.

This clone came up many times. The V and J genes are TRBV12-2 and TRBJ2-5; the listed D gene, TRBD1, was not tested against the DNA. TRBV12-2 constitutes a pseudogene. This CDR3 is 14 amino acids long. The CDR3 DNA is TGTGCCACCTCGGCCAGGGGGCGAATAGAGACCCAGTACTTC. Its protein product is CATSARGRIETQYF.

The rearrangement joins TRBV7-2 to TRBJ2-3; perhaps D is TRBD1 or TRBD2 (5 bases each). V was clipped by 4 bases and J by 6 bases, with 11 bases between them. This CDR3 contains 13 residues. Germline loops: CDR1 SGHTA, CDR2 FQGNSA. CDR3 protein: CASSSGWGDTQYF. Written as DNA, the CDR3 is TGTGCCAGCAGCTCGGGCTGGGGGGATACGCAGTATTTT.

V gene TRBV5-1 combines with J gene TRBJ1-3, with D hard to call. The germline V and J ends were trimmed by 4 bases and 2 bases, with 10 bases remaining between them. This CDR3 spans 14 amino acids. Germline V gene sequence: CDR1 SGHRS, CDR2 YFSETQ. CDR3 in amino acids: CASSPLTTGNTIYF. Written as DNA, the CDR3 is TGCGCCAGCAGCCCCCTGACTACTGGAAACACCATATATTTT. The full variable domain, its missing parts supplied by reference TRBV5-1 and TRBJ1-3, is KAGVTQTPRYLIKTRGQQVTLSCSPISGHRSVSWYQQTPGQGLQFLFEYFSETQRNKGNFPGRFSGRQFSNSRSEMNVSTLELGDSALYLCASSPLTTGNTIYFGEGSWLTVV.

The rearrangement links TRBV19 to TRBJ1-4; the D gene is possibly TRBD1 (6 bases). The CDR3 loop spans 15 amino acids. Per the germline V gene, CDR1 is LNHDA and CDR2 is SQIVND (reference sequence). Trimming stripped 7 bases from V and 0 bases from J, with 12 bases between. CDR3 bases: TGTGCCAGTAACGACAGGCTGACAACTAATGAAAAACTGTTTTTT. This codes for CASNDRLTTNEKLFF.

This clone occurred a few times. This sequence joins TRBV28 and TRBJ1-2; 8 bases map to TRBD1. The junction had 5 bases not matched to a gene; V was cut back by 3 bases and J by 8 bases. Germline CDR1 MDHEN, CDR2 SYDVKM. The CDR3 loop spans 13 amino acids. The CDR3 is CASSLTGASGYTF. CDR3 in DNA: TGTGCCAGCAGTTTGACAGGGGCCTCCGGCTACACCTTC.

The genes are TRBV5-1 and TRBJ1-2; 7 bases are shared with TRBD1. Germline CDR1 reads SGHRS; CDR2 reads YFSETQ. This CDR3 is built from 15 residues. V was pared by 3 bases and J by 2 bases, with 7 bases of the junction left unmatched. CDR3 loop: CASSWLQGDNYGYTF. The CDR3 DNA sequence: TGCGCCAGCAGCTGGTTGCAGGGGGACAACTATGGCTACACCTTC.

For the CDR3, the DNA is TGTGCCAGCTCACCACAAGAAACGCACGAGCAGTACTTC. It encodes CASSPQETHEQYF. The J gene is TRBJ2-7, the V gene TRBV18; D remains ambiguous. V lost 1 base and J 5 bases, leaving 9 bases between the germline ends. CDR1 and CDR2 (germline): KGHSH, LQKENI. The CDR3 sequence is 13 residues long.

In DNA, the CDR3 is TGTGCCAGCAGCTTTGGACAGAGTCCAGGCGGAAACACCATATATTTT. Protein product: CASSFGQSPGGNTIYF. The V call is TRBV11-3, the J call TRBJ1-3, with D perhaps matching TRBD1 (6 bases). The CDR3 has 16 residues. Germline lookup yields CDR1 SGHNT and CDR2 YENEEA. The V gene lost 3 bases and the J gene lost 4 bases, with 16 bases spanning the gap.

The DNA for the CDR3 is TGTGCCAGTAGTTGGGGGGGCAACACCGGGGAGCTGTTTTTT. Amino acids: CASSWGGNTGELFF. The chain couples TRBV19 to TRBJ2-2; D possibly corresponds to TRBD2 (7 bases). V lost 5 bases and J lost 2, with 9 bases in between. CDR3 size: 14 residues. Germline V gene lookup returns CDR1 LNHDA and CDR2 SQIVND (reference sequence).

This clone was observed a handful of times. This sequence joins TRBV6-8 and TRBJ1-1; weak D call: TRBD1 (5 bases). Germline lookup yields CDR1 MNHGY and CDR2 SAAAGT. The CDR3 sequence is 14 residues long. V was shortened by 10 bases and J by 1 base, with 16 bases between the two germline ends. The CDR3 nucleotides are TGTGCCACCCTGGAGTTCGACAGGAACACTGAAGCTTTCTTT. Translation gives CATLEFDRNTEAFF.

This clone turned up a few times. This sequence joins TRBV4-1 and TRBJ2-1; the D gene is possibly TRBD2 (5 bases). Trimming cost V 0 bases and J 4 bases, with 7 bases left between them. The CDR3 spans 14 residues. In germline, CDR1 is MGHRA, CDR2 YSYEKL. The CDR3 DNA is TGCGCCAGCAGCCAAGACGGGATTTACAATGAGCAGTTCTTC. This gives the protein CASSQDGIYNEQFF.

This clone was detected only a few times. V usage is TRBV28 and J usage is TRBJ2-5, with 8 nucleotides matching TRBD1. The V and J ends lost 6 bases and 2 bases, in that order; junction bases with no gene match: 8. The V gene's germline CDR1 is MDHEN and CDR2 SYDVKM. This CDR3 comprises 15 residues. The CDR3 loop reads CASSRTGRQQETQYF. The CDR3 DNA reads as TGTGCCAGCAGCAGGACAGGGAGACAACAAGAGACCCAGTACTTC. Together with reference TRBV28 and TRBJ2-5, the CDR3 gives the full variable domain: DVKVTQSSRYLVKRTGEKVFLECVQDMDHENMFWYRQDPGLGLRLIYFSYDVKMKEKGDIPEGYSVSREKKERFSLILESASTNQTSMYLCASSRTGRQQETQYFGPGTRLLVL.